The 10 T cell receptor beta chains listed next were all sequenced from one sample in a study of blood T cell repertoires in COVID-19. The assay was immunoSEQ multiplex PCR, and TCRdb's table has in-frame clones only and misses some. Counted here are approximately 210,000 clones, around nine tenths occurring once; the ten biggest clones make up under 5%. Material: peripheral blood. The receptors shown here come from a human donor in a cohort sampled during active COVID-19.

This clone was seen only once. The CDR3 DNA sequence: TGTGCCAGCAGTGAAGACAGGGGCCGGACTGAAGCTTTCTTT. Translated: CASSEDRGRTEAFF. The chain combines TRBV2 with TRBJ1-1; 7 nucleotides agree with TRBD1. The CDR3 is made up of 14 amino acids. CDR1 SNHLY and CDR2 FYNNEI come from the germline V gene. The V segment lost 1 base and the J segment 5 bases; nucleotides outside the gene matches: 4.

This chain connects TRBV19 to TRBJ1-6, with 7 bases fitting TRBD1. Per the germline V gene, CDR1 is LNHDA and CDR2 is SQIVND (reference sequence). J was trimmed by 9 bases and V by 5 bases; bases with no gene match: 10. CDR3 length: 15 residues. The CDR3 nucleotides read TGTGCCAGTAGTGGGGCCGACAGGGCGCGTTCACCCCTCCACTTT. Protein: CASSGADRARSPLHF.

The CDR3 spells CASSLWQGTDTQYF. The DNA for the CDR3 is TGTGCCAGCAGTTTATGGCAGGGCACAGATACGCAGTATTTT. The V call is TRBV27, the J call TRBJ2-3; D is undetermined. V shed 1 base and J shed 1 base, with 6 bases lying between them. CDR1 is MNHEY, CDR2 SMNVEV, per germline (reference sequence). The CDR3 loop spans 14 amino acids.

The chain carries TRBV14 and TRBJ2-1; unclear D gene. Trimming pared 1 base from V and 0 bases from J, leaving 13 bases between. The CDR3 has 17 amino acids. The germline V gene has CDR1 SGHDN and CDR2 FVKESK. CDR3 coding DNA: TGTGCCAGCAGCCAAGTGTTTCGTGGCGGCTCCTACAATGAGCAGTTCTTC. It is translated as CASSQVFRGGSYNEQFF.

This clone was found a few times. The chain joins TRBV4-1 to TRBJ2-2; 12 bases line up with TRBD2. CDR3 length equals 18 residues. Germline V gene data show CDR1 as MGHRA and CDR2 as YSYEKL. V lost 0 bases to trimming and J lost 5 bases; unmatched junction nucleotides: 7. The CDR3 coding sequence is TGCGCCAGCAGCCAAGATTTACTAGCGGGAGGCGCTACCGGGGAGCTGTTTTTT. Amino acid sequence: CASSQDLLAGGATGELFF.

This clone was seen only once. The J gene is TRBJ1-6, the V gene TRBV7-8, with D uncertain. This CDR3 spans 14 amino acids. Trimming removed 1 base from V and 8 bases from J, with 9 bases in between. Per the germline V gene, CDR1 is SGHVS and CDR2 is FQNEAQ. The DNA for the CDR3 is TGTGCCAGCAGCTTAGGTCGGTTGGATTCACCCCTCCACTTT. This codes for CASSLGRLDSPLHF.

V is TRBV12-5 and J is TRBJ2-7; D ambiguous. Germline V gene sequence: CDR1 LGHNT, CDR2 FRNRAP. This CDR3 has 13 amino acids. The V gene lost 5 bases and the J gene lost 3 bases, with 11 bases spanning the gap. CDR3 loop: CASGPPYGYEQYF. The CDR3 DNA reads as TGTGCTAGTGGTCCCCCCTACGGCTACGAGCAGTACTTC.

Comment on this clone: Mismatch with germline at one junction end may stem from a read error. The chain combines TRBV2 with TRBJ2-5; 7 bases fit TRBD1. Germline CDR1 reads SNHLY; CDR2 reads FYNNEI. This CDR3 spans 14 amino acids. The CDR3 bases are TGTGCCAGCACTCTAGGGACAGACCACGAGACCCAGTACTTC. It translates to CASTLGTDHETQYF.

V usage is TRBV30 and J usage is TRBJ2-1; D perhaps matches TRBD1 (5 bases). In germline, CDR1 is GTSNPN, CDR2 SVGIG (reference sequence). Between the trimmed V and J ends, which lost 3 bases and 4 bases, there was a span of 13 bases. The CDR3 covers 14 residues. The CDR3 nucleotides are TGTGCCTGGAGCAAAGGGGCGGCTTACAATGAGCAGTTCTTC. It codes for CAWSKGAAYNEQFF.

The V and J genes are TRBV11-3 and TRBJ2-1, with 10 bases matching TRBD2. The length of the CDR3 is 20 residues. V lost 5 bases, J lost 2 bases, and 18 bases stayed unmatched. In germline, CDR1 is SGHNT, CDR2 YENEEA. The CDR3 reads CASSISPPLLAGRTYNEQFF. The DNA of the CDR3 is TGTGCCAGCAGCATCTCCCCCCCCTTACTAGCGGGACGGACCTACAATGAGCAGTTCTTC. The whole variable domain, filled in from reference TRBV11-3 and TRBJ2-1, reads EAGVVQSPRYKIIEKKQPVAFWCNPISGHNTLYWYLQNLGQGPELLIRYENEEAVDDSQLPKDRFSAERLKGVDSTLKIQPAELGDSAVYLCASSISPPLLAGRTYNEQFFGPGTRLTVL.